These 16 T cell receptor beta chains were all obtained from the same sample, sequenced in a study of blood T cell repertoires in COVID-19. Only in-frame clones appear in the TCRdb table, and some are missing; sequencing was by immunoSEQ multiplex PCR. Of roughly 220,000 clones listed, approximately 80% were seen once; the top ten hold about 1.3%. The sequencing input was PBMCs or T cells enriched from blood (not recorded which). Source of these receptors: a woman between 40 and 55 years old with acute COVID-19.

In its sample, this clone was seen a few times. The chain uses TRBV11-2 and TRBJ2-4; D perhaps matches TRBD1 (7 bases). V gave up 5 bases and J gave up 2 bases, with 16 bases separating them. The CDR3 contains 16 residues. Germline lookup yields CDR1 SGHAT and CDR2 FQNNGV. In DNA, the CDR3 is TGTGCCAGCAGCACATTAGCGGACAGGACCAAAAACATTCAGTACTTC. It translates to CASSTLADRTKNIQYF. Based on the CDR3 plus reference TRBV11-2 and TRBJ2-4, the full variable domain is EAGVAQSPRYKIIEKRQSVAFWCNPISGHATLYWYQQILGQGPKLLIQFQNNGVVDDSQLPKDRFSAERLKGVDSTLKIQPAKLEDSAVYLCASSTLADRTKNIQYFGAGTRLSVL.

In this sample, this clone turned up once. The gene calls are TRBV2 and TRBJ1-1; D may be TRBD1 (5 bases). CDR1 SNHLY and CDR2 FYNNEI come from the germline V gene. The CDR3 is made up of 14 amino acids. The V and J ends lost 5 bases and 1 base respectively, with 11 bases between them. The CDR3 coding sequence is TGTGCCAGCAGTAGGGACTCCTCGAACACTGAAGCTTTCTTT. Its protein is CASSRDSSNTEAFF.

The chain employs TRBV2 and TRBJ1-2; possibly TRBD1 for D (6 bases). CDR1 and CDR2 from the germline V gene are SNHLY and FYNNEI. The V end lost 10 bases, the J end lost 6 bases, and 15 bases lay between the germline ends. This CDR3 has 12 amino acids. CDR3 sequence (DNA): TGTGCCAATACGGGACACCGAAATGGCTACACCTTC. Translating it yields CANTGHRNGYTF.

The V and J genes are TRBV30 and TRBJ2-5; D is undetermined. V was cut by 3 bases and J by 7 bases, with 9 bases left in between. The CDR3 is 11 amino acids. The germline V gene has CDR1 GTSNPN and CDR2 SVGIG (reference sequence). The CDR3 loop is CAWRRKVTQYF. CDR3 nucleotide sequence: TGTGCCTGGAGGCGGAAAGTGACCCAGTACTTC. The full variable domain, completed using reference TRBV30 and TRBJ2-5, is SQTIHQWPATLVQPVGSPLSLECTVEGTSNPNLYWYRQAAGRGLQLLFYSVGIGQISSEVPQNLSASRPQDRQFILSSKKLLLSDSGFYLCAWRRKVTQYFGPGTRLLVL.

The CDR3 DNA reads as TGTGCCACCAGTGATTCACCCCTAGCGGGAGCGGTAACAGATACGCAGTATTTT. Translated: CATSDSPLAGAVTDTQYF. The rearrangement uses TRBV24-1 and TRBJ2-3; TRBD2 matches at 10 bases. V shed 2 bases and J 3 bases; nucleotides not matched to a gene: 10. CDR3 length equals 18 residues. The germline gives CDR1 KGHDR, CDR2 SFDVKD.

This chain connects TRBV2 to TRBJ2-1; TRBD2 might be the D (6 bases). This CDR3 is 14 amino acids long. V shed 7 bases and J shed 4 bases, with 14 bases lying between them. Germline V gives CDR1 SNHLY, CDR2 FYNNEI. CDR3 nucleotide sequence: TGTGCCAGCAAACTAGCCGAAAGATACAATGAGCAGTTCTTC. Its protein is CASKLAERYNEQFF.

V gene TRBV25-1 combines with J gene TRBJ1-6; tentatively, D is TRBD1 (5 bases). Per the germline V gene, CDR1 is MGHDK and CDR2 is SYGVNS. The CDR3 runs 14 residues. Trimming pared 7 bases from V and 7 bases from J, leaving 14 bases between. The CDR3 sequence: CASTPGTGNSPLHF. DNA for the CDR3: TGTGCCAGCACCCCCGGGACTGGCAATTCACCCCTCCACTTT. Full variable domain (rest looked up from reference TRBV25-1 and TRBJ1-6): EADIYQTPRYLVIGTGKKITLECSQTMGHDKMYWYQQDPGMELHLIHYSYGVNSTEKGDLSSESTVSRIRTEHFPLTLESARPSHTSQYLCASTPGTGNSPLHFGNGTRLTVT.

V gene TRBV24-1 combines with J gene TRBJ2-7, with a tentative D call TRBD2 (7 bases). Germline loops: CDR1 KGHDR, CDR2 SFDVKD. V gave up 6 bases and J gave up 3 bases, with 11 bases separating them. CDR3 length equals 13 residues. CDR3 protein: CATSRGGFYEQYF. In nucleotides, the CDR3 is TGTGCCACCAGTAGGGGGGGGTTCTACGAGCAGTACTTC.

The chain is built from TRBV11-3 and TRBJ2-1, with D possibly TRBD2 on 6 matching bases. The germline V gene has CDR1 SGHNT and CDR2 YENEEA. The CDR3 contains 14 residues. Trimming cost V 2 bases and J 7 bases, with 12 bases left between them. The CDR3 sequence is CASSLRERGNEQFF. The CDR3 nucleotides are TGTGCCAGCAGCTTACGGGAGCGTGGTAATGAGCAGTTCTTC.

This chain joins TRBV5-6 and TRBJ2-1; 13 bases match TRBD2. V dropped 4 bases and J dropped 6; count of bases not matched to a gene: 10. CDR3 length equals 17 residues. CDR1 is SGHDT, CDR2 YYEEEE, per germline. CDR3 nucleotides: TGTGCCAGCAGCAGGACTAGCGGGAGAGGAAAGGGCAATGAGCAGTTCTTC. Its protein is CASSRTSGRGKGNEQFF.

The V gene is TRBV2, the J gene TRBJ2-2, with 8 bases fitting TRBD2. Germline lookup yields CDR1 SNHLY and CDR2 FYNNEI. The length of the CDR3 is 15 residues. V lost 10 bases to trimming and J lost 5 bases; unmatched junction nucleotides: 12. The CDR3, as DNA: TGTGCCACCAAAAGGCGGGAGGACCATACCGGGGAGCTGTTTTTT. Residues: CATKRREDHTGELFF. The full variable domain, rest sourced from reference TRBV2 and TRBJ2-2, is EPEVTQTPSHQVTQMGQEVILRCVPISNHLYFYWYRQILGQKVEFLVSFYNNEISEKSEIFDDQFSVERPDGSNFTLKIRSTKLEDSAMYFCATKRREDHTGELFFGEGSRLTVL.

CDR3 nucleotide sequence: TGTGCCAGCAGCCCGGGACAGTACAACACTGAAGCTTTCTTT. Translating it yields CASSPGQYNTEAFF. The chain combines TRBV6-5 with TRBJ1-1; 7 positions match TRBD1. The CDR3 is 14 residues long. The V and J ends lost 6 bases and 2 bases, in that order; junction bases with no gene match: 6. The germline gives CDR1 MNHEY, CDR2 SVGAGI.

This chain connects TRBV21-1 to TRBJ1-1; TRBD1, the D gene given by the table, was not confirmed from the DNA. TRBV21-1 is a listed pseudogene. This CDR3 is 15 amino acids long. The CDR3 DNA is TGTGCCAGCAGCATCTACAGGGGGATGAACACTGAAGCTTTCTTT. This translates into CASSIYRGMNTEAFF.

The V call is TRBV4-1, the J call TRBJ2-2; 13 positions agree with TRBD2. The CDR3 totals 16 residues. Losses at the gene ends were 3 bases for V and 4 bases for J; bases not matched to a gene: 2. CDR1 and CDR2 (germline): MGHRA, YSYEKL. The CDR3 spells CASSHTSGRGTGELFF. The CDR3 DNA reads TGCGCCAGCAGCCATACTAGCGGGAGGGGCACCGGGGAGCTGTTTTTT.

The genes are TRBV6-1 and TRBJ2-1; TRBD2 matches 9 bases. The CDR3 consists of 15 residues. After removal of 3 bases from V and 8 bases from J, the junction contained 8 bases not matched to a gene. Germline V CDR1 and CDR2: MNHNS, SASEGT. This CDR3 reads CASSEGASGKDEQFF. In nucleotides, the CDR3 is TGTGCCAGCAGTGAGGGGGCTAGCGGGAAGGATGAGCAGTTCTTC.

This clone was recorded only once. This chain connects TRBV2 to TRBJ2-3; tentatively, D is TRBD2 (5 bases). The CDR3 is 16 amino acids. V was clipped by 7 bases and J by 1 base, with 18 bases between them. Germline CDR1 reads SNHLY; CDR2 reads FYNNEI. DNA for the CDR3: TGTGCCAGCAAGAGAAGCGGCTTGCTTCGCACAGATACGCAGTATTTT. Residues: CASKRSGLLRTDTQYF.